This TCR beta chain stems from a study of T cell changes during pregnancy in multiple sclerosis (dated by TCRdb to the late 2010s). With respect to the entire study: Changes in the T cell repertoire over the course of pregnancy were examined in this study in women with multiple sclerosis.

The cysteine opens and the phenylalanine closes a CDR3 of 17 amino acids. Only CDR3 DNA remains: 51 bases, in frame from the first base. Per the germline V gene, SGHRS is the CDR1 and YFSETQ is the CDR2. The germline V end is reduced by 3 bases and the J end by 0 bases; junction bases left unmatched: 5. The method was the immunoSEQ multiplex PCR assay. In TCRdb, the immuneACCESS table is reduced to in-frame sequences with V and J assigned. These tables do not hold every clone; where another copy was compared, an unresolved V gene accounts for under half, and the others remain unexplained. For this sample there are roughly 85,000 clones; about nine tenths appear just once. Roughly 2.5% of the sample lies in the top ten. In the case of this clone: This receptor's antigen is unknown. No quality values exist for individual bases; no much larger clone is one base distant.

The V and J segments used are TRBV5-1 and TRBJ2-3; 12 of the junction bases match TRBD2. The sample here was peripheral blood, taken in the first trimester of pregnancy. The clonotype was recovered from a female donor with multiple sclerosis, enrolled in a pregnancy study. The CDR3 sequence is CASSSLAGGTSTDTQYF. The DNA sequence is as follows: TGCGCCAGCAGCTCCCTAGCGGGGGGGACTAGCACAGATACGCAGTATTTT.